A single sample gave rise to the 26 T cell receptor beta chains below, sequenced in a study of T cells after yellow fever vaccination. TCRdb passed the 5' RACE reads through MiXCR, listing each CDR3 protein once. The repertoire consists of 450,000 to 600,000 distinct CDR3 sequences, with approximately 16% occurring once and the leading ten covering roughly 17%. Sequenced material: PBMCs, taken about 5 days after the first yellow fever vaccination. The receptors here all came from a man between 18 and 35 years old who received the YFV17D yellow fever vaccine.

The rearrangement links TRBV4-1 to TRBJ2-7; D might be TRBD1 (6 bases). Germline V CDR1 and CDR2: MGHRA, YSYEKL. The V end was cut by 2 bases, the J end by 0 bases, with 11 bases between. The CDR3 is made up of 15 amino acids. The CDR3 loop reads CASSQTRDISYEQYF. Here the CDR3 DNA reads TGCGCCAGCAGCCAAACCAGGGACATCTCCTACGAGCAGTACTTC.

The chain links TRBV5-1 to TRBJ2-7; possibly TRBD2 for D (6 bases). From germline, CDR1 is SGHRS and CDR2 YFSETQ. V shed 5 bases and J shed 4 bases, with 13 bases lying between them. CDR3 size: 13 residues. CDR3 sequence (DNA): TGCGCCAGCAGATGGGGACTTGGTTACGAGCAGTACTTC. Protein product: CASRWGLGYEQYF.

V is TRBV29-1 and J is TRBJ2-7; D is uncertain. Trimming pared 1 base from V and 5 bases from J, leaving 9 bases between. The germline V gene has CDR1 SQVTM and CDR2 ANQGSEA. CDR3 length: 12 residues. CDR3 sequence reads: CSVEVSWDEQYF. The CDR3 DNA is TGCAGCGTTGAAGTATCATGGGACGAGCAGTACTTC.

The V call is TRBV10-3, the J call TRBJ2-2; 8 positions agree with TRBD2. The germline V gene has CDR1 ENHRY and CDR2 SYGVKD. The ends lost 7 bases at V and 8 bases at J; junction bases unmatched: 12. The CDR3 has 15 residues. CDR3 amino acids: CAIKSAGGLQGELFF. The CDR3, as DNA: TGTGCCATCAAATCTGCGGGGGGCCTTCAAGGGGAGCTGTTTTTT.

The rearrangement joins TRBV7-2 to TRBJ1-5; 8 bases are shared with TRBD1. This CDR3 region has 13 residues. CDR1 and CDR2 (germline): SGHTA, FQGNSA. V dropped 7 bases and J dropped 6; count of bases not matched to a gene: 5. CDR3 DNA: TGTGCCAGCACACAGGGGGGGCGTCAGCCCCAGCATTTT. Translating gives CASTQGGRQPQHF.

This clonotype was picked up a small number of times. This chain uses TRBV4-1 with TRBJ2-1; weak D call: TRBD2 (6 bases). Trimming removed 6 bases at V and 3 bases at J, with 18 bases between. The CDR3 extends over 16 amino acids. Germline V gene data show CDR1 as MGHRA and CDR2 as YSYEKL. CDR3 DNA sequence: TGCGCCAGCAGTAGAGGGGAGGAGTTGGGCTACAATGAGCAGTTCTTC. Its protein product is CASSRGEELGYNEQFF.

This clonotype was counted only a few times. This chain connects TRBV6-1 to TRBJ2-7; 7 bases are shared with TRBD2. Germline V gene lookup returns CDR1 MNHNS and CDR2 SASEGT. The CDR3 is 13 amino acids. V dropped 6 bases and J dropped 2; count of bases not matched to a gene: 4. This CDR3 reads CASRGLGAYEQYV. As DNA, the CDR3 is TGTGCCAGCAGAGGACTAGGGGCCTACGAGCAGTACGTC.

The rearrangement uses TRBV4-1 and TRBJ1-5; TRBD1 agrees at 7 bases. V trimming: 0 bases; J trimming: 0 bases; junction bases outside the gene matches: 5. Germline V gene data show CDR1 as MGHRA and CDR2 as YSYEKL. The CDR3 contains 17 residues. CDR3 sequence: CASSQDPGTASNQPQHF. The CDR3 DNA is TGCGCCAGCAGCCAAGATCCCGGGACAGCTAGCAATCAGCCCCAGCATTTT.

This clonotype was seen only a few times. The chain joins TRBV4-1 to TRBJ1-1; 7 nucleotides agree with TRBD1. CDR1 and CDR2 (germline): MGHRA, YSYEKL. This CDR3 region has 15 residues. Losses at the gene ends were 4 bases for V and 1 base for J; bases not matched to a gene: 6. The CDR3 is CASSLHGTANTEAFF. In DNA, the CDR3 is TGCGCCAGCAGCCTTCACGGGACAGCGAACACTGAAGCTTTCTTT.

This clonotype has ten or more counts. This chain uses TRBV5-1 with TRBJ2-5; D possibly uses TRBD1 or TRBD2 (5 bases each). Looked up from germline, CDR1 is SGHRS and CDR2 is YFSETQ. This CDR3 is 15 amino acids long. The ends were cut back, 1 base at V and 1 base at J, with 11 bases in the middle. The CDR3 loop is CASSLYQGPQETQYF. The CDR3 DNA is TGCGCCAGCAGCTTGTATCAGGGACCCCAAGAGACCCAGTACTTC.

This chain links TRBV12-3 or TRBV12-4 with TRBJ2-1; 16 nucleotides agree with TRBD2. The CDR3 contains 20 residues. Germline trimming cut 7 bases from V and 0 bases from J; bases unmatched to any gene: 12. The CDR3 DNA reads as TGTGCCAGCACGCCATCCCCGGGACTAGCGGGGGGGAGCTCCTACAATGAGCAGTTCTTC. Its translation: CASTPSPGLAGGSSYNEQFF.

This clonotype occurred a few times. In DNA, the CDR3 is TGTGCCAGCAGTTACTCTAGCGGGGGGTGGTACGAGCAGTACTTC. Translated, it gives CASSYSSGGWYEQYF. The chain couples TRBV6-5 to TRBJ2-7; 10 bases fit TRBD2. After removal of 0 bases from V and 4 bases from J, the junction contained 3 bases not matched to a gene. Germline CDR1 reads MNHEY; CDR2 reads SVGAGI. The length of the CDR3 is 15 residues.

This clonotype was observed a few times. As DNA, the CDR3 is TGTGCCAGCAGCCGCGCAGGAGGGGGCAAGAACACTGAAGCTTTCTTT. This encodes CASSRAGGGKNTEAFF. The chain uses TRBV9 and TRBJ1-1, with TRBD1 matching over 7 bases. CDR1 and CDR2 (germline): SGDLS, YYNGEE. The CDR3 totals 16 residues. Trimming cost V 4 bases and J 1 base; bases outside gene matches: 10.

The chain recombines TRBV20-1 with TRBJ2-5, with D perhaps being TRBD1 or TRBD2 (5 bases each). The CDR3 sequence is 12 residues long. V lost 7 bases and J 5 bases, leaving 14 bases between the germline ends. The germline V gene has CDR1 DFQATT and CDR2 SNEGSKA (reference sequence). CDR3 amino acids: CSVPEGRETQYF. For the CDR3, the DNA is TGCAGTGTTCCAGAGGGGCGGGAGACCCAGTACTTC.

The V gene is TRBV5-1, the J gene TRBJ2-1; TRBD2 matches 13 bases. J was trimmed by 9 bases and V by 7 bases; bases with no gene match: 10. Germline V gene sequence: CDR1 SGHRS, CDR2 YFSETQ. This CDR3 contains 15 residues. In DNA, the CDR3 is TGCGCCAGCCTAGGTACTAGCGGGGGGGCCGGTGAGCAGTTCTTC. Translated, it gives CASLGTSGGAGEQFF.

This chain links TRBV5-1 with TRBJ2-6, with TRBD1 identical over 11 bases. Germline V gene lookup returns CDR1 SGHRS and CDR2 YFSETQ. After removal of 9 bases from V and 4 bases from J, the junction contained 6 bases not matched to a gene. The CDR3 spans 15 residues. The CDR3 spells CATGQGASGANVLTF. CDR3 DNA: TGCGCCACCGGACAGGGGGCCTCCGGGGCCAACGTCCTGACTTTC. Supplemented by reference TRBV5-1 and TRBJ2-6, the full variable domain reads KAGVTQTPRYLIKTRGQQVTLSCSPISGHRSVSWYQQTPGQGLQFLFEYFSETQRNKGNFPGRFSGRQFSNSRSEMNVSTLELGDSALYLCATGQGASGANVLTFGAGSRLTVL.

V gene TRBV19 combines with J gene TRBJ2-3, with TRBD1 matching over 7 bases. J lost 2 bases, V lost 8 bases, and 10 bases had no gene match. Germline-derived CDR1 and CDR2 are LNHDA and SQIVND (reference sequence). The CDR3 sequence is 15 residues long. CDR3 sequence: CASQRRQGPTDTQYF. The CDR3 bases are TGTGCCAGTCAACGCCGACAGGGTCCCACAGATACGCAGTATTTT.

The chain combines TRBV6-2 or TRBV6-3 with TRBJ1-6; D gene unclear. Trimming cost V 4 bases and J 7 bases, with 17 bases left between them. The germline V gene has CDR1 MNHEY and CDR2 SVGEGT. CDR3 size: 16 residues. The CDR3 bases are TGTGCCAGCAGTTCCGGCTATTCTCTGGGGAATTCACCCCTCCACTTT. The encoded protein is CASSSGYSLGNSPLHF.

The rearrangement joins TRBV2 to TRBJ2-5, with D perhaps matching TRBD1 or TRBD2 (5 bases each). Germline values: CDR1 SNHLY, CDR2 FYNNEI. Trimming removed 0 bases at V and 5 bases at J, with 16 bases between. The length of the CDR3 is 16 residues. The CDR3 here is CASSEAPRGVGETQYF. CDR3 bases: TGTGCCAGCAGTGAAGCGCCCCGAGGGGTGGGGGAGACCCAGTACTTC.

As for this clonotype: Without the conserved terminal phenylalanine or tryptophan, this CDR3 likely stems from a read error. Because the CDR3's place on the DNA is in doubt, the DNA is left out and the CDR3 is given as listed by TCRdb. This chain connects TRBV6-5 to TRBJ2-3; TRBD2 is the table's D call, not checked against the DNA. The CDR3 length equals 15 residues, ends included. Germline CDR1 is MNHEY and CDR2 is SVGAGI. The CDR3 spells CASSYSGGGAYRPVC.

The V call is TRBV6-7, the J call TRBJ1-2; D is perhaps TRBD1 (5 bases). TRBV6-7 is placed among ORFs of uncertain function. This CDR3 has 14 residues. The V and J ends lost 6 bases and 6 bases respectively, with 17 bases between them. CDR3 amino acids: CASSLPSGNDGYTF. The CDR3 DNA reads as TGTGCCAGCAGCCTTCCCTCAGGGAACGATGGCTACACCTTC.

The V call is TRBV6-5, the J call TRBJ1-2, with D perhaps TRBD1 (5 bases). The V end was cut by 6 bases, the J end by 11 bases, with 13 bases between. The CDR3 has 11 amino acids. Germline-derived CDR1 and CDR2 are MNHEY and SVGAGI. CDR3 in DNA: TGTGCCAGCAGCTCCCTCGGGACTTACACCTTC. This encodes CASSSLGTYTF.

This chain joins TRBV11-2 and TRBJ2-1; TRBD2 agrees at 11 bases. V lost 5 bases to trimming and J lost 6 bases; unmatched junction nucleotides: 15. Germline-derived CDR1 and CDR2 are SGHAT and FQNNGV. The CDR3 length is 18 residues. The CDR3 bases are TGTGCCAGCAGCCGAGTCATCTTTACTAGCGGGGGAATCAATGAGCAGTTCTTC. Residues: CASSRVIFTSGGINEQFF.

DNA for the CDR3: TGTGCCAGTAGTAGAGGGGATAGGACCACCGGGGAGCTGTTTTTT. It yields the protein CASSRGDRTTGELFF. The J gene is TRBJ2-2, the V gene TRBV19; TRBD1 or TRBD2 may be the D gene (5 bases each). The V end was cut by 4 bases, the J end by 4 bases, with 13 bases between. The germline gives CDR1 LNHDA, CDR2 SQIVND (reference sequence). This CDR3 is 15 amino acids long.

This clonotype was seen a handful of times. The chain joins TRBV5-6 to TRBJ1-5; no reliable D call. Trimming cost V 1 base and J 3 bases, with 11 bases left between them. The CDR3 spans 15 residues. CDR1 SGHDT and CDR2 YYEEEE come from the germline V gene. As DNA, the CDR3 is TGTGCCAGCAGCTTGCGTGATGCCTTCAATCAGCCCCAGCATTTT. Translated: CASSLRDAFNQPQHF.

The chain links TRBV12-3 or TRBV12-4 to TRBJ1-2, with D tentatively TRBD1 (6 bases). The CDR3 spans 15 residues. Deletions cut 8 bases from V and 10 bases from J, with 26 bases between. This CDR3 reads CASGSSYGTFNYYTF. The CDR3 DNA sequence: TGTGCCAGCGGGAGCTCCTACGGGACATTCAACTACTACACCTTC.